The clone carrying this T cell receptor (beta chain) has more than one count but fewer than ten. At one of its ends the junction is not consistent with the germline gene, which may arise from a read error. Amplification of TCR beta CDR3 regions was performed using RNA transcripts as template. A first-round RT-PCR of the TCR CDR3 used the HTBI primer set. Via MiXCR, TCRdb re-called the multiplex PCR reads, giving one row per CDR3 protein. The sample includes approximately 410,000 distinct CDR3 sequences, approximately 15% seen only once; the top ten take 5.3%. The source of the sample is a study of T cells in Graves' hyperthyroidism and ophthalmopathy. Study as a whole: Initial diagnosis, before any treatment, was when peripheral blood was collected.

PBMCs stemmed from approximately 9.1 ml fresh peripheral blood. The CDR3 has 15 residues. Germline V CDR1 and CDR2: PRHDT, FYEKMQ (reference sequence). Sequenced sample: blood. This TCR came from a woman between 18 and 30 years old with Graves' hyperthyroidism. The V and J genes are TRBV13 and TRBJ1-2, with D uncertain. CDR3 bases: TGTGCCAGCAGCTTAGGGTACCGGCGCGACTATGACTACACCTTC. Its translation is CASSLGYRRDYDYTF.